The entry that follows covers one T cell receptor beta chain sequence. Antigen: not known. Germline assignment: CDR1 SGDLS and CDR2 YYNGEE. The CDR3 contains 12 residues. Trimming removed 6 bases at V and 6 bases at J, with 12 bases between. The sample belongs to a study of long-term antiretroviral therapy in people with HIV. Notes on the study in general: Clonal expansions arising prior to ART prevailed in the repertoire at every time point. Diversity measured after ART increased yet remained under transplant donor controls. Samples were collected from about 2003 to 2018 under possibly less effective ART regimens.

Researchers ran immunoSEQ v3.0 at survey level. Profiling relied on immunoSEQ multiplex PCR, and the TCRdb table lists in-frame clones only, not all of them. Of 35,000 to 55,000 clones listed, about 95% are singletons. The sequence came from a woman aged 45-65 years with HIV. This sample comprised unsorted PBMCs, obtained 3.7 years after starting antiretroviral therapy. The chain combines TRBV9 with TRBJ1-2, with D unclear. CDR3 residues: CASTFGPHGYTF. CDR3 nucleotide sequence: TGTGCCAGCACCTTCGGGCCCCATGGCTACACCTTC.